These T cell receptor beta chains were read from a single sample in a study of blood T cell repertoires in COVID-19. The data were produced by immunoSEQ multiplex PCR, yet TCRdb's version contains in-frame clones alone and is incomplete. The sample lists 150,000 to 200,000 clones; about 76% were seen once. The sample comprised peripheral blood. These receptors originate from a woman aged 40 to 50 with COVID-19, enrolled during active disease. Each CDR3 is given with its conserved first and last residue. The order of the fields is V gene, CDR3 protein.

v_call: TRBV18; cdr3_aa: CASSPGQAAEGEQYF
v_call: TRBV5-4; cdr3_aa: CASSPGGAQTYEQYF
v_call: TRBV2; cdr3_aa: CASSERVRNQPQHF
v_call: TRBV27; cdr3_aa: CASSTIRQGFERYGYTF
v_call: TRBV27; cdr3_aa: CASSQDRGPGEAFF
v_call: TRBV24-1; cdr3_aa: CATPRGGPYGYTF
v_call: TRBV10-3; cdr3_aa: CAISETNYEQYF
v_call: TRBV5-1; cdr3_aa: CASSLTGTGYTEAFF
v_call: TRBV6-4; cdr3_aa: CASSPGGASTDTQYF
v_call: TRBV2; cdr3_aa: CASSRFQVEEKLFF
v_call: TRBV5-4; cdr3_aa: CASSSPLAGGTRGNIQYF
v_call: TRBV18; cdr3_aa: CASSEGHRAETFF
v_call: TRBV3-1/TRBV3-2; cdr3_aa: CASSQDRAEGRTYNEQFF
v_call: TRBV10-2; cdr3_aa: CASSEWDNNQPQHF
v_call: TRBV11-2; cdr3_aa: CASSSDRVLKPLHF
v_call: TRBV5-4; cdr3_aa: CASSLGTAQETQYF
v_call: TRBV14; cdr3_aa: CASSHNPGLRNSPLHF
v_call: TRBV6-2/TRBV6-3; cdr3_aa: CASSYSIAADTGSFNQPQHF
v_call: TRBV25-1; cdr3_aa: CASSELGGRTYEQYF
v_call: TRBV7-9; cdr3_aa: CASSQRDRAETQYF
v_call: TRBV30; cdr3_aa: CAWSDPPDRDEKLFF
v_call: TRBV5-1; cdr3_aa: CASSGGLGSYNEQFF
v_call: TRBV9; cdr3_aa: CASSALGTVYNEQFF
v_call: TRBV4-1; cdr3_aa: CASSQELAGIDSYEQYF
v_call: TRBV3-1/TRBV3-2; cdr3_aa: CASSQGGGTTNEKLFF
v_call: TRBV3-1/TRBV3-2; cdr3_aa: CASSPDRFDNEQFF